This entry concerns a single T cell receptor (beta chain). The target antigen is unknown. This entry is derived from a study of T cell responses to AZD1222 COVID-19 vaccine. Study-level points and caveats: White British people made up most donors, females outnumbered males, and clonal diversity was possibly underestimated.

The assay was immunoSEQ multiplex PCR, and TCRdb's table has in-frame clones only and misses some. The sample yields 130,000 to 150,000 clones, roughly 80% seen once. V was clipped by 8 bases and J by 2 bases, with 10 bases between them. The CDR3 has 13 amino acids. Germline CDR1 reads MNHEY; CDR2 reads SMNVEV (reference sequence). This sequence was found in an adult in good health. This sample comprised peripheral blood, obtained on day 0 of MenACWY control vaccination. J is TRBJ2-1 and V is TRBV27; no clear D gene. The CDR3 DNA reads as TGTGCCAGCGGCCCCGTCCCCTACAATGAGCAGTTCTTC. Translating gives CASGPVPYNEQFF.